The 6 T cell receptor beta chains presented below share a single source sample, sequenced in a study of spatial heterogeneity in lung cancer (dated by TCRdb to the late 2010s). Receptor libraries were prepared by 5' RACE. TCRdb lists the instrument as NextSeq 500. TCRdb redid the processing of the public reads, applying fastp at Q25 and MiXCR, and retained in-frame beta chains. Entries are consolidated by CDR3 protein sequence, retaining the most common genes and DNA. This sample has 70,000 to 90,000 distinct CDR3 sequences in its table, and about 14% of those were observed once. In total, the top ten clones hold 7.2% of the sample. This specimen's time point label, interpreted: sample taken at primary tumor resection. TCR sequencing used whole RNA extracted from tumor and nontumor lung tissue, or from cryopreserved PBMC samples, without cell sorting. The sequencing used PBMCs, collected at surgery. All receptors derive from a male donor with early-stage non-small cell lung cancer.

This clonotype turned up a few times. The J gene is TRBJ2-5, the V gene TRBV7-2; TRBD2 aligns across 9 bases. Germline trimming cut 4 bases from V and 2 bases from J; bases unmatched to any gene: 8. Germline V lookup: CDR1 SGHTA, CDR2 FQGNSA. This CDR3 has 16 amino acids. CDR3 in DNA: TGTGCCAGCAGCTCCAACCCTAGCGGGGTTCAAGAGACCCAGTACTTC. Its protein product is CASSSNPSGVQETQYF.

This clonotype was seen many times. V and J are TRBV6-2 or TRBV6-3 and TRBJ2-7, with 7 bases identical to TRBD1. The length of the CDR3 is 14 residues. Germline CDR1 MNHEY, CDR2 SVGEGT. V gave up 6 bases and J gave up 5 bases; unmatched junction bases: 10. CDR3 residues: CASRPAATGNEQYF. Written as DNA, the CDR3 is TGTGCCAGCAGGCCAGCGGCGACAGGGAACGAGCAGTACTTC.

This clonotype was observed a handful of times. The rearrangement links TRBV12-3 or TRBV12-4 to TRBJ2-6, with 7 nucleotides matching TRBD2. V was clipped by 7 bases and J by 4 bases; unmatched bases: 10. CDR3 size: 16 residues. The CDR3 loop reads CASNLWGGTGANVLTF. In DNA, the CDR3 is TGTGCCAGCAACCTTTGGGGAGGGACCGGGGCCAACGTCCTGACTTTC.

This clonotype occurred many times. This chain links TRBV7-8 with TRBJ2-3; 7 bases are a match to TRBD2. The CDR3 length is 14 residues. Trimming cost V 1 base and J 4 bases; bases outside gene matches: 2. Germline CDR1 and CDR2: SGHVS and FQNEAQ. This CDR3 is CASSLGGSADTQYF. The CDR3 region has the DNA TGTGCCAGCAGCTTAGGCGGGAGCGCAGATACGCAGTATTTT.

This CDR3 reads CASSPGTSGEQFF. The DNA for the CDR3 is TGTGCCAGCAGCCCTGGGACTAGCGGTGAGCAGTTCTTC. The J gene is TRBJ2-1, the V gene TRBV7-3; 11 bases are shared with TRBD2. Germline assignment: CDR1 SGHTA and CDR2 FQGTGA. V shed 5 bases, J shed 9 bases, and the junction held 3 bases outside the gene matches. The CDR3 loop spans 13 amino acids.

This clonotype was counted ten times or more. CDR3: CASSYSRDQPGQGRDYGYTF. Written as DNA, the CDR3 is TGTGCCAGCAGTTACTCGAGGGACCAACCGGGACAGGGCAGGGACTATGGCTACACCTTC. This chain joins TRBV6-6 and TRBJ1-2, with TRBD1 identical over 9 bases. The CDR3 spans 20 residues. V was clipped by 0 bases and J by 3 bases; unmatched bases: 17. Per the germline V gene, CDR1 is MNHNY and CDR2 is SVGAGI (reference sequence).